This TCR beta chain stems from a study of blood T cell repertoires in COVID-19 (dated by TCRdb to 2020 to 2021). For context, the study as a whole: Samples from collaborators originated in the United States, Italy and Spain and spanned both the acute and convalescent phases of COVID-19. The prospective study material was composed of cDNA or gDNA derived from T cells, B-cell-depleted T cells, or PBMCs. The dataset comprised deeply sampled blood TCRbeta repertoires from subjects exposed to, actively infected with, or recovered from COVID-19. A freely available public database, intended as a resource for researchers studying the immune response to SARS-CoV-2, is where the repertoires were released. The samples were drawn from two sources: the first 160 participants of the ongoing ImmuneRACE study, and 1,000 to 1,500 subjects contributed by 6 global collaborators. The sample metadata nearly always contained a de-identified subject ID, COVID-19 status, age in years and sex. Where available, HLA class I and class II types were taken from metadata supplied by the sample provider and were not determined by assay-based typing. The research as a whole found: Clinical and demographic metadata were provided uncurated, with the amount varying by source and participant.

The immunoSEQ Assay, a bias-controlled multiplex PCR, was used to amplify TCRbeta CDR3 regions from genomic DNA. Turning to the authors' computational methods: Nucleated cell counts per sample were estimated from amplification of reference gene primers within the assay. To quantify the absolute abundance of each unique TCRbeta CDR3 rearrangement, sequence reads were collapsed and filtered. For each sample, productive Simpson clonality was calculated by taking the square root of Simpson's diversity index across productive rearrangements. Entries here come from immuneACCESS through TCRdb and include only in-frame sequences with V and J called. Some clones fail to appear in such tables; in the studies checked, an unresolved V gene covers under half of the shortfall, and the cause of the remainder is unknown. V, J and clone size are those of that table, while D and trimming were read from the DNA. For this sample the table gives fewer than 300,000 clones, of which roughly 90% were detected only once. The ten most abundant clones make up about 2% of the sample.

In the germline V gene, CDR1 corresponds to SGHTS and CDR2 to YDEGEE. V is pared back by 0 bases and J by 4 bases, with 14 bases lying between the germline termini. Including the terminal cysteine and phenylalanine, the CDR3 comprises 16 residues. Only CDR3 DNA remains: 48 bases, in frame from the first base. In the prospective study, participants were about 18 to 95 years old, resided in about two dozen geographic areas of the United States, and were enrolled through a virtual design. In the prospective study, participants were assigned to cohorts based on the clinical history participants reported in a screening survey and a study questionnaire. Each participant in the prospective study had whole blood, serum and a nasopharyngeal or oropharyngeal swab collected by mobile phlebotomists. Prospective study participants could optionally give additional blood draws and questionnaires over a 2-month period. Before DNA extraction, prospective study blood samples were shipped either frozen or at room temperature.

As to this clone: Its target antigen remains unknown. It has no much larger one-base neighbor in the sample; base qualities were not kept.

Sequenced material: PBMCs or T cells enriched from blood (not recorded which). This sequence was found in a woman in her forties with acute COVID-19. The chain couples TRBV5-8 to TRBJ2-1; 6 matching bases give a weak D call of TRBD2. The nucleotide sequence reads TGTGCCAGCAGCTTGGTGTTGCTAGCGAATTACAATGAGCAGTTCTTC. It translates as CASSLVLLANYNEQFF.